Listed below are T cell receptor beta chains from one sample, sequenced in a study of post-analysis software for immune sequencing data. From the PCR reads, TCRdb called clonotypes with MiXCR, one entry per CDR3 protein. Of roughly 800,000 distinct CDR3 sequences listed, 46% are singletons. Sequenced: blood. The origin of the receptors is a girl aged 5 to 17 with multiple sclerosis. The CDR3 runs from the conserved cysteine through the conserved F or W. For some rows the clone size is stated as once, few or many, or as a class when expanded; others skip it.

.	TRBV12-3/TRBV12-4	TRBJ2-1	CASTPGGANDNEQFF
few	TRBV7-8	TRBJ2-5	CASRRTRQETQYF
.	TRBV6-2/TRBV6-3	TRBJ2-5	CASGGQGGGETQYF
.	TRBV12-3/TRBV12-4	TRBJ2-3	CASSPPSGLRTDTQYF
once	TRBV10-3	TRBJ2-3	CAIGLAGDYTDTQYF
once	TRBV7-6	TRBJ2-2	CASSLATLAGNGELFF
few	TRBV4-3	TRBJ2-5	CASSQELAGEMREQYF
.	TRBV29-1	TRBJ1-2	CSVGDSWGYTF
few	TRBV6-6	TRBJ2-7	CASSYSGTSYEQYF
.	TRBV24-1	TRBJ1-5	CATGTVEPQHF
few	TRBV3-1	TRBJ1-4	CASSQSGSGVKLFF
.	TRBV7-8	TRBJ1-1	CASREGGMGTEAFF
.	TRBV19	.	CASSIGTRGRDEQYF
.	TRBV5-1	TRBJ2-5	CASSTGLAGVPGQETQYF
.	TRBV4-2	TRBJ2-7	CASSQDERGGEQYF
few	TRBV3-1	TRBJ2-7	CASSPLGSGGTYEQYF
.	TRBV27	TRBJ1-2	CASSLMAGRYGYTF
few	TRBV29-1	TRBJ2-3	CSVARADTQYF
few	TRBV20-1	TRBJ2-7	CSASQFPAYEQYF
few	TRBV29-1	TRBJ2-1	CSVLAGGNGYEQFF
.	TRBV27	TRBJ1-2	CASSSRDARNYGYTF
.	TRBV29-1	TRBJ1-5	CSVGLSYDQPQHF
.	TRBV12-5	TRBJ1-1	CASGLTSKDRGLPMNTEAFF
.	TRBV28	TRBJ1-2	CAAVAGATDYGYTF
.	TRBV10-3	TRBJ2-1	CAISEQGSTNEQFF
.	TRBV7-2	TRBJ2-5	CASSFGEQQYF
.	TRBV6-5	TRBJ1-4	CASSTSGARGEKLFF
few	TRBV11-2	TRBJ2-5	CASSPHSALAEETQYF
.	TRBV6-1	TRBJ2-6	CASGPGAITGANVLTF
few	TRBV6-5	TRBJ2-5	CASSPGLAPGRETQYF
.	TRBV7-3	TRBJ2-1	CASSLRGSSSYNEQFF
few	TRBV29-1	TRBJ1-1	CSVARGGNTEAFF
once	TRBV7-2	TRBJ2-5	CASSTNTGGAKETQYF
.	TRBV29-1	TRBJ2-1	CSVEIRDGKYNEQFF
.	TRBV7-9	TRBJ2-7	CASSSRGRYEQYF
few	TRBV11-1	TRBJ2-1	CASGLAATNEQFF
few	TRBV27	TRBJ2-1	CASTFSGEHNEQFF
.	TRBV6-2/TRBV6-3	TRBJ2-4	CASRNVPGLAGGPQYF
.	TRBV29-1	TRBJ2-3	CSVGTVADTQYF
few	TRBV5-1	TRBJ2-7	CASSLPASGSNHEQYF